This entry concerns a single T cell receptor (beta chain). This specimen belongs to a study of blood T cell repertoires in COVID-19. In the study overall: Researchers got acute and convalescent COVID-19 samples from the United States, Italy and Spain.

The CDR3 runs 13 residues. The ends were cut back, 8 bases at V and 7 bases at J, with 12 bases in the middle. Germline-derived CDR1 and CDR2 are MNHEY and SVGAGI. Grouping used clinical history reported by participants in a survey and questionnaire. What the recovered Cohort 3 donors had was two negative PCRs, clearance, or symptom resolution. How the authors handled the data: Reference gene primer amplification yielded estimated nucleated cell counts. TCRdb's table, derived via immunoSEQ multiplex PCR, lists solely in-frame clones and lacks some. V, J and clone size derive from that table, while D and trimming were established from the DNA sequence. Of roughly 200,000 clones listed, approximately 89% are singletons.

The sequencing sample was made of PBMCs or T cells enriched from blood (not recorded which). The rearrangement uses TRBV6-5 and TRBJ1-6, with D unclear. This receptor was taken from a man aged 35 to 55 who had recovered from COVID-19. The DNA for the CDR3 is TGTGCCAGCTCGTTCGGGGAGAATTCACCCCTCCACTTT. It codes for CASSFGENSPLHF.